The 17 T cell receptor beta chains in this list originate from one sample, sequenced in a study of T-cell memory formation after mild COVID-19. TCRdb ran MiXCR on the 5' RACE reads and lists one entry per CDR3 protein. The table shows around 530,000 distinct CDR3 sequences, with roughly 20% occurring only once. The sequenced sample was PBMCs or a T cell subset sorted from them (not recorded which). The source of these receptors is an adult woman who had mild COVID-19 (a few samples of this study predate the infection). Cell type and time point are not known.

This clonotype was seen more than once but under ten times. The chain is built from TRBV7-6 and TRBJ1-1; possibly TRBD1 for D (5 bases). This CDR3 is built from 13 residues. V was clipped by 4 bases and J by 7 bases, with 13 bases between them. Germline-derived CDR1 and CDR2 are SGHVS and FNYEAQ. CDR3 sequence: CASSSQMGVEAFF. The CDR3 region has the DNA TGTGCCAGCAGCTCCCAAATGGGGGTTGAAGCTTTCTTT.

This clonotype showed up just a few times. V usage is TRBV24-1 and J usage is TRBJ2-3; unclear D gene. Germline V gives CDR1 KGHDR, CDR2 SFDVKD. The V and J ends lost 4 bases and 6 bases respectively, with 13 bases between them. The length of the CDR3 is 14 residues. CDR3 sequence: CATSDVSPLDTQYF. The CDR3 DNA is TGTGCCACCAGTGACGTCTCCCCCCTGGATACGCAGTATTTT.

The chain joins TRBV12-5 to TRBJ1-3; D is possibly TRBD1 (5 bases). Per the germline V gene, CDR1 is LGHNT and CDR2 is FRNRAP. V gave up 1 base and J gave up 2 bases, with 6 bases separating them. The CDR3 loop spans 14 amino acids. CDR3 protein: CASGLGGPGNTIYF. DNA for the CDR3: TGTGCTAGTGGTTTGGGGGGCCCTGGAAACACCATATATTTT.

The chain joins TRBV7-2 to TRBJ2-4; possible D gene TRBD1, 6 bases. Germline V lookup: CDR1 SGHTA, CDR2 FQGNSA. V was shortened by 5 bases and J by 6 bases, with 14 bases between the two germline ends. The CDR3 extends over 14 amino acids. The CDR3 region has the DNA TGTGCCAGCAGCCCAGACCCCAGGGGAAACATTCAGTACTTC. Its protein is CASSPDPRGNIQYF.

This clonotype occurred a few times. The chain recombines TRBV12-3 or TRBV12-4 with TRBJ2-1, with D tentatively TRBD1 (5 bases). V was cut by 3 bases and J by 5 bases, with 11 bases left in between. This CDR3 contains 14 residues. The CDR3 reads CASSLARQNNEQFF. CDR3 nucleotide sequence: TGTGCCAGCAGTTTGGCAAGACAGAACAATGAGCAGTTCTTC.

In this sample, this clonotype turned up a few times. This sequence joins TRBV12-3 or TRBV12-4 and TRBJ2-7; TRBD2 matches at 7 bases. J gave up 5 bases and V 5 bases, and 9 bases lay outside the gene matches. There are 14 residues in the CDR3. This CDR3 is CASSNRDYSDEQYF. The CDR3 nucleotides are TGTGCCAGCAGTAACCGGGACTATAGCGACGAGCAGTACTTC.

The CDR3 DNA sequence: TGCGCCAGCAGCCAAGATGTGGGGGCAACTAATGAAAAACTGTTTTTT. This translates into CASSQDVGATNEKLFF. The gene calls are TRBV4-1 and TRBJ1-4; D possibly corresponds to TRBD1 (5 bases). Germline V gene data show CDR1 as MGHRA and CDR2 as YSYEKL. V gave up 0 bases and J gave up 0 bases, with 8 bases separating them. This CDR3 is built from 16 residues.

There are a few counts of this clonotype. The chain recombines TRBV6-5 with TRBJ1-1; the D is unclear. The length of the CDR3 is 14 residues. Between the trimmed V and J ends, which lost 4 bases and 7 bases, there was a span of 16 bases. CDR1 and CDR2 from the germline V gene are MNHEY and SVGAGI. The CDR3 here is CASSLVTARGEAFF. DNA for the CDR3: TGTGCCAGCAGTTTAGTAACAGCAAGAGGTGAAGCTTTCTTT.

The gene calls are TRBV5-1 and TRBJ2-3, with TRBD1 matching over 10 bases. This CDR3 has 17 amino acids. Germline V lookup: CDR1 SGHRS, CDR2 YFSETQ. V lost 4 bases to trimming and J lost 4 bases; unmatched junction nucleotides: 12. The CDR3 nucleotides read TGCGCCAGCAGCCCAACTTCGACAGGGGGCTGGGCAGATACGCAGTATTTT. As protein: CASSPTSTGGWADTQYF.

J is TRBJ1-1 and V is TRBV5-1, with D perhaps matching TRBD1 (6 bases). The CDR3 has 16 amino acids. Trimming shortened V by 5 bases and J by 0 bases, and 17 bases separated the two germline ends. Germline V gives CDR1 SGHRS, CDR2 YFSETQ. The CDR3 coding sequence is TGCGCCAGCAGAAATACGGGGGCTCCAATGAACACTGAAGCTTTCTTT. Its translation: CASRNTGAPMNTEAFF.

The table lists this clonotype with a few counts. The V call is TRBV7-3, the J call TRBJ2-2; 7 nucleotides agree with TRBD1. J lost 9 bases, V lost 5 bases, and 12 bases had no gene match. Germline-derived CDR1 and CDR2 are SGHTA and FQGTGA. The CDR3 is 15 amino acids. The CDR3 DNA reads as TGTGCCAGCAGCCCAGGGGACAGTAGCTTCCGGGAGCTGTTTTTT. It translates to CASSPGDSSFRELFF.

In this sample, this clonotype turned up a few times. The chain uses TRBV7-3 and TRBJ2-1; D gene uncertain. There are 13 residues in the CDR3. Germline V CDR1 and CDR2: SGHTA, FQGTGA. Trimming took off 0 bases at V and 6 bases at J, with 6 bases between the two ends. The CDR3: CASSLTGSNEQFF. Written as DNA, the CDR3 is TGTGCCAGCAGCTTAACAGGGTCCAATGAGCAGTTCTTC.

The chain couples TRBV3-1 to TRBJ2-7; perhaps TRBD1 as D (6 bases). CDR1 and CDR2 from the germline V gene are LGHDT and YNNKEL (reference sequence). The CDR3 contains 14 residues. The V end was cut by 1 base, the J end by 3 bases, with 10 bases between. Here the CDR3 DNA reads TGTGCCAGCAGCCAAGTTCCGACAGGCTACGAGCAGTACTTC. Residues: CASSQVPTGYEQYF.

The CDR3 region is CASSQGEAGVHQPQHF. DNA of the CDR3: TGTGCCAGCAGCCAAGGGGAAGCAGGGGTGCATCAGCCCCAGCATTTT. This chain uses TRBV3-1 with TRBJ1-5; TRBD1 is a possible D gene (6 bases). The CDR3 sequence is 16 residues long. Trimming removed 1 base from V and 5 bases from J, with 15 bases in between. CDR1 is LGHDT, CDR2 YNNKEL, per germline (reference sequence).

The chain links TRBV19 to TRBJ2-7; D is possibly TRBD1 or TRBD2 (5 bases each). Germline V gives CDR1 LNHDA, CDR2 SQIVND (reference sequence). CDR3 length equals 16 residues. Trimming removed 6 bases from V and 1 base from J, with 19 bases in between. CDR3 sequence (DNA): TGTGCCAGTAGGCGATCGGGGCAGAGCCTTTCCTACGAGCAGTACTTC. Translated, it gives CASRRSGQSLSYEQYF.

The V and J genes are TRBV5-1 and TRBJ2-7; TRBD1 matches at 9 bases. The CDR3 is 17 residues long. The ends lost 3 bases at V and 4 bases at J; junction bases unmatched: 14. The germline V gene encodes CDR1 SGHRS and CDR2 YFSETQ. In DNA form, the CDR3 reads TGCGCCAGCAGCTCCAGCGCCGGGACAGGGATTTTATACGAGCAGTACTTC. Protein product: CASSSSAGTGILYEQYF.

This clonotype occurred a few times. This chain joins TRBV9 and TRBJ2-3; TRBD1 matches at 8 bases. The trim removed 5 bases at V and 4 bases at J, leaving 6 bases unmatched. This CDR3 contains 14 residues. The germline gives CDR1 SGDLS, CDR2 YYNGEE. The CDR3 DNA reads TGTGCCAGCAGTAGACAGGGGCGCGCAGATACGCAGTATTTT. Encoded protein: CASSRQGRADTQYF.